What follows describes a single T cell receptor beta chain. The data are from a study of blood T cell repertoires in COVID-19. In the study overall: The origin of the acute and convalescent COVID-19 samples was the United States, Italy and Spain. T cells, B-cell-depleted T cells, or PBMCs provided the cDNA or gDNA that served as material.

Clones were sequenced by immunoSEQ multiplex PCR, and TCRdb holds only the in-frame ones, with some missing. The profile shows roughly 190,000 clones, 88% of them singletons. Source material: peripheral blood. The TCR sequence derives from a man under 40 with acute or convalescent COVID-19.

The chain's CDR3 is CASSDSARSGYTIYF. CDR3 in DNA: TGTGCCAGCAGTGACTCGGCCCGCTCGGGGTACACCATATATTTT. This rearrangement joins TRBV6-4 to TRBJ1-3; unclear D gene. This CDR3 has 15 amino acids. Between the trimmed V and J ends, which lost 0 bases and 8 bases, there was a span of 14 bases. CDR1 and CDR2 from the germline V gene are MRHNA and SNTAGT.